This passage covers 30 T cell receptor beta chains from one sample sequenced in a study of T-cell memory formation after mild COVID-19. MiXCR was run by TCRdb on the 5' RACE reads, yielding one entry per CDR3 protein. The sample consists of fewer than 450,000 distinct CDR3 sequences, under 25% of them appearing once. Source material: PBMCs or a T cell subset sorted from them (not recorded which). These receptors were taken from an adult woman who had mild COVID-19 (a few samples of this study predate the infection). Cell type and time point are not known.

The chain couples TRBV6-4 to TRBJ2-1, with 10 bases aligning to TRBD2. Germline V gene data show CDR1 as MRHNA and CDR2 as SNTAGT. V trimming: 6 bases; J trimming: 3 bases; junction bases outside the gene matches: 14. This CDR3 spans 18 amino acids. The CDR3 DNA follows: TGTGCCAGCAGCCGAATTTGGGCTAGCGGGGGCCACTACAATGAGCAGTTCTTC. It encodes CASSRIWASGGHYNEQFF.

The rearrangement links TRBV6-5 to TRBJ2-3, with 7 bases identical to TRBD2. The CDR3 extends over 15 amino acids. Germline V gene lookup returns CDR1 MNHEY and CDR2 SVGAGI. Germline trimming cut 6 bases from V and 0 bases from J; bases unmatched to any gene: 6. The CDR3 spells CASRGGTVSTDTQYF. DNA for the CDR3: TGTGCCAGCAGGGGGGGGACCGTTAGCACAGATACGCAGTATTTT.

CDR3 sequence (DNA): TGTGCCAGCAGCCCGGAAGAGGGGATGCGGAACACTGAAGCTTTCTTT. As protein: CASSPEEGMRNTEAFF. The chain joins TRBV4-2 to TRBJ1-1; the D gene is possibly TRBD1 (5 bases). V was trimmed by 4 bases and J by 1 base, leaving 16 bases between them. The CDR3 has 16 amino acids. From germline, CDR1 is LGHNA and CDR2 YNFKEQ.

This chain uses TRBV29-1 with TRBJ2-3; 8 bases are shared with TRBD2. Looked up from germline, CDR1 is SQVTM and CDR2 is ANQGSEA. The CDR3 spans 17 residues. V gave up 0 bases and J gave up 2 bases; unmatched junction bases: 10. The CDR3 sequence: CSVEDRSLAGLTDTQYF. In nucleotides, the CDR3 is TGCAGCGTTGAAGATCGCAGTCTAGCGGGCCTCACAGATACGCAGTATTTT.

The table lists this clonotype with a few counts. The chain has TRBV2 and TRBJ2-3; 8 bases line up with TRBD2. In germline, CDR1 is SNHLY, CDR2 FYNNEI. The CDR3 is made up of 15 amino acids. Trimming cost V 6 bases and J 3 bases; bases outside gene matches: 8. CDR3 protein: CASSQRGPETDTQYF. CDR3 DNA sequence: TGTGCCAGCAGCCAGCGGGGGCCCGAGACAGATACGCAGTATTTT.

CDR3 sequence: CASRLGAPYNEQFF. The CDR3 DNA follows: TGTGCCAGCAGATTGGGGGCTCCCTACAATGAGCAGTTCTTC. This sequence joins TRBV12-3 or TRBV12-4 and TRBJ2-1, with D possibly matching TRBD1 (6 bases). This CDR3 contains 14 residues. Trimming removed 6 bases from V and 2 bases from J, with 11 bases in between.

V gene TRBV29-1 combines with J gene TRBJ2-7, with D tentatively TRBD1 (5 bases). Germline V gene lookup returns CDR1 SQVTM and CDR2 ANQGSEA. The CDR3 covers 15 residues. V was cut by 6 bases and J by 2 bases, with 20 bases left in between. This CDR3 reads CSVLQVGATPYEQYF. CDR3 sequence (DNA): TGCAGCGTCCTTCAGGTAGGGGCGACCCCCTACGAGCAGTACTTC.

The J gene is TRBJ2-7, the V gene TRBV14; D uncertain. Trimming left V 3 bases short and J 5 bases short, with 11 bases between. This CDR3 is built from 13 residues. Looked up from germline, CDR1 is SGHDN and CDR2 is FVKESK. CDR3 protein: CASSQRGNDEQYF. In DNA form, the CDR3 reads TGTGCCAGCAGCCAGAGAGGCAACGACGAGCAGTACTTC.

The chain joins TRBV7-9 to TRBJ1-5, with unresolved D. Germline lookup yields CDR1 SEHNR and CDR2 FQNEAQ (reference sequence). The CDR3 totals 12 residues. Trimming left V 1 base short and J 5 bases short, with 3 bases between. The CDR3 DNA reads TGTGCCAGCAGCTTAGAAGATCAGCCCCAGCATTTT. It specifies CASSLEDQPQHF.

The chain is built from TRBV11-1 and TRBJ2-1; D call uncertain. The CDR3 runs to 16 residues. Trimming stripped 6 bases from V and 2 bases from J, with 17 bases between. The germline V gene encodes CDR1 SGHAT and CDR2 FQDESV (reference sequence). This CDR3 is CASRPGRLTPYNEQFF. The CDR3 DNA sequence: TGTGCCAGCAGACCCGGGCGGCTAACTCCCTACAATGAGCAGTTCTTC.

The V call is TRBV4-2, the J call TRBJ2-3; TRBD2 is a possible D gene (6 bases). The V end was cut by 3 bases, the J end by 5 bases, with 24 bases between. The germline gives CDR1 LGHNA, CDR2 YNFKEQ. The CDR3 spans 18 residues. DNA for the CDR3: TGTGCCAGCAGCCATCAGGCTACAGCGGGCCTAGAGCAAGATACGCAGTATTTT. Protein: CASSHQATAGLEQDTQYF.

This clonotype was counted between two and nine times. The chain couples TRBV7-2 to TRBJ2-2; tentative D call: TRBD1 (5 bases). This CDR3 is 17 amino acids long. Germline V gene data show CDR1 as SGHTA and CDR2 as FQGNSA. Deletions cut 1 base from V and 2 bases from J, with 14 bases between. The CDR3 spells CASSLEGPGRNTGELFF. The CDR3 nucleotides read TGTGCCAGCAGCTTAGAGGGGCCGGGTCGTAACACCGGGGAGCTGTTTTTT.

This clonotype was counted ten times or more. The chain uses TRBV18 and TRBJ1-1; the match to TRBD1 covers 7 bases. Germline lookup yields CDR1 KGHSH and CDR2 LQKENI. CDR3 length: 14 amino acids. V gave up 3 bases and J gave up 1 base; unmatched junction bases: 2. The chain's CDR3 is CASSPDRKNTEAFF. The CDR3 DNA follows: TGTGCCAGCTCACCGGACAGGAAGAACACTGAAGCTTTCTTT.

This clonotype has a handful of counts. The chain recombines TRBV29-1 with TRBJ1-1; weak D call: TRBD1 (5 bases). The CDR3 extends over 12 amino acids. V dropped 1 base and J dropped 8 bases, with 11 bases sitting between them. Germline V gene lookup returns CDR1 SQVTM and CDR2 ANQGSEA. The CDR3 loop reads CSVEGGTGEAFF. CDR3 nucleotides: TGCAGCGTTGAAGGAGGGACCGGGGAAGCTTTCTTT. Full variable domain (rest looked up from reference TRBV29-1 and TRBJ1-1): SAVISQKPSRDICQRGTSLTIQCQVDSQVTMMFWYRQQPGQSLTLIATANQGSEATYESGFVIDKFPISRPNLTFSTLTVSNMSPEDSSIYLCSVEGGTGEAFFGQGTRLTVV.

This clonotype was detected a few times. The rearrangement links TRBV12-3 or TRBV12-4 to TRBJ2-1, with 10 bases aligning to TRBD2. The length of the CDR3 is 13 residues. V shed 5 bases, J shed 7 bases, and the junction held 2 bases outside the gene matches. The CDR3, as DNA: TGTGCCAGCAGTGTGACTAGCGGGAATGAGCAGTTCTTC. This translates into CASSVTSGNEQFF.

The chain has TRBV5-1 and TRBJ1-1, with 7 nucleotides matching TRBD1. The germline V gene has CDR1 SGHRS and CDR2 YFSETQ. The CDR3 extends over 16 amino acids. After removal of 3 bases from V and 0 bases from J, the junction contained 8 bases not matched to a gene. CDR3 coding DNA: TGCGCCAGCAGCTCCCAGGGGGGGCTCCTGAACACTGAAGCTTTCTTT. Protein product: CASSSQGGLLNTEAFF.

This chain joins TRBV29-1 and TRBJ2-3; the D is unclear. Germline lookup yields CDR1 SQVTM and CDR2 ANQGSEA. The CDR3 spans 11 residues. Trimming took off 5 bases at V and 4 bases at J, with 7 bases between the two ends. This chain's CDR3 is CSVLGADTQYF. The DNA of the CDR3 is TGCAGCGTTCTTGGGGCAGATACGCAGTATTTT.

This clonotype was observed a few times. The rearrangement links TRBV5-6 to TRBJ1-2; 8 bases match TRBD1. Germline-derived CDR1 and CDR2 are SGHDT and YYEEEE. The CDR3 contains 14 residues. V lost 0 bases and J lost 6; bases outside the gene matches: 4. For the CDR3, the DNA is TGTGCCAGCAGCTTGGGCGGACAGGGCGATGGCTACACCTTC. Its translation is CASSLGGQGDGYTF.

The chain is built from TRBV3-1 and TRBJ1-2, with D maybe TRBD1 (5 bases). The CDR3 is 14 amino acids. Germline CDR1 is LGHDT and CDR2 is YNNKEL (reference sequence). V shed 1 base and J shed 4 bases, with 10 bases lying between them. CDR3 nucleotide sequence: TGTGCCAGCAGCCAAGCAGGGAAAGGCTATGGCTACACCTTC. As protein: CASSQAGKGYGYTF.

This chain uses TRBV11-2 with TRBJ2-7; perhaps TRBD2 as D (5 bases). The germline V gene has CDR1 SGHAT and CDR2 FQNNGV. The CDR3 sequence is 15 residues long. The V end lost 5 bases, the J end lost 2 bases, and 16 bases lay between the germline ends. The CDR3: CASSPASTWTYEQYF. CDR3 bases: TGTGCCAGCAGCCCCGCTAGCACATGGACCTACGAGCAGTACTTC.

The chain uses TRBV7-8 and TRBJ1-4, with 8 bases identical to TRBD1. Germline-derived CDR1 and CDR2 are SGHVS and FQNEAQ. The CDR3 sequence is 14 residues long. V trimming: 1 base; J trimming: 9 bases; junction bases outside the gene matches: 4. CDR3 bases: TGTGCCAGCAGCTTAGAGCAGGGGGCTAAAAAACTGTTTTTT. Amino acid sequence: CASSLEQGAKKLFF.

This clonotype has a single count. This sequence joins TRBV7-2 and TRBJ2-1; D is possibly TRBD2 (5 bases). The CDR3 runs 16 residues. The V end was cut by 9 bases, the J end by 0 bases, with 18 bases between. Germline-derived CDR1 and CDR2 are SGHTA and FQGNSA. CDR3 nucleotides: TGTGCCAGACCCGTGATGAAAGGGAGCTCCTACAATGAGCAGTTCTTC. Translating it yields CARPVMKGSSYNEQFF.

J is TRBJ1-2 and V is TRBV27; 7 nucleotides match TRBD1. This CDR3 is 16 amino acids long. J was trimmed by 3 bases and V by 5 bases; bases with no gene match: 12. CDR1 and CDR2 from the germline V gene are MNHEY and SMNVEV (reference sequence). The CDR3 bases are TGTGCCAGCAGTCCGCTCCCGGACAGGTCCTACTATGGCTACACCTTC. Translated, it gives CASSPLPDRSYYGYTF.

This clonotype has at least ten counts. The CDR3 protein is CASSSGSGANVLTF. The CDR3 region has the DNA TGCGCCAGCAGCTCAGGGTCTGGGGCCAACGTCCTGACTTTC. V and J are TRBV5-1 and TRBJ2-6, with TRBD1 as a possible D gene (5 bases). The CDR3 totals 14 residues. CDR1 SGHRS and CDR2 YFSETQ come from the germline V gene. The germline V and J ends were trimmed by 3 bases and 1 base, with 5 bases remaining between them. The complete variable domain, with remaining parts taken from reference TRBV5-1 and TRBJ2-6, reads KAGVTQTPRYLIKTRGQQVTLSCSPISGHRSVSWYQQTPGQGLQFLFEYFSETQRNKGNFPGRFSGRQFSNSRSEMNVSTLELGDSALYLCASSSGSGANVLTFGAGSRLTVL.

This clonotype has ten or more counts. The J gene is TRBJ2-7, the V gene TRBV7-8; no clear D gene. Germline CDR1 SGHVS, CDR2 FQNEAQ. The CDR3 contains 13 residues. Between the trimmed V and J ends, which lost 0 bases and 1 base, there was a span of 4 bases. The CDR3 coding sequence is TGTGCCAGCAGCTTAGCACAGTCCTACGAGCAGTACTTC. Its translation: CASSLAQSYEQYF.

J is TRBJ1-1 and V is TRBV5-1; TRBD1 matches at 9 bases. Germline V gene sequence: CDR1 SGHRS, CDR2 YFSETQ. V lost 5 bases, J lost 5 bases, and 10 bases stayed unmatched. This CDR3 has 15 amino acids. The CDR3 loop is CASSGQGREVTEAFF. CDR3 DNA sequence: TGCGCCAGCAGTGGACAGGGGAGGGAGGTGACTGAAGCTTTCTTT.

Only a few counts were recorded for this clonotype. J is TRBJ2-5 and V is TRBV20-1, with no clear D. The CDR3 consists of 11 residues. The ends were cut back, 6 bases at V and 0 bases at J, with 5 bases in the middle. CDR1 is DFQATT and CDR2 is SNEGSKA in the germline V gene (reference sequence). Here the CDR3 reads CSAGHQETQYF. CDR3 DNA: TGCAGTGCAGGGCACCAAGAGACCCAGTACTTC.

This clonotype came up a few times. The chain recombines TRBV4-1 with TRBJ1-2; D may be TRBD1 (5 bases). The CDR3 totals 17 residues. V dropped 4 bases and J dropped 0 bases, with 18 bases sitting between them. CDR1 is MGHRA and CDR2 is YSYEKL in the germline V gene. In nucleotides, the CDR3 is TGCGCCAGCAGCCCACAGATGAGACAGTGGCCTAACTATGGCTACACCTTC. Translating gives CASSPQMRQWPNYGYTF.

This clonotype turned up a few times. The V and J genes are TRBV6-5 and TRBJ1-2, with D possibly matching TRBD1 (5 bases). From germline, CDR1 is MNHEY and CDR2 SVGAGI. The CDR3 covers 14 residues. V lost 3 bases to trimming and J lost 3 bases, with 11 bases between them. The CDR3 DNA sequence: TGTGCCAGCAGTTATTACCAGGGTCACTATGGCTACACCTTC. Translation: CASSYYQGHYGYTF.

This clonotype was seen more than once but under ten times. The rearrangement links TRBV6-1 to TRBJ2-1; maybe TRBD2 (5 bases). V was cut by 10 bases and J by 3 bases, with 19 bases left in between. Germline CDR1 is MNHNS and CDR2 is SASEGT. The CDR3 runs to 15 residues. This CDR3 is CATTLREIGYNEQFF. The CDR3 DNA follows: TGTGCCACCACTTTGAGGGAGATTGGCTACAATGAGCAGTTCTTC.